The 10 T cell receptor beta chains reported below all come from one sample, sequenced in a study of synovial regulatory T cells in juvenile arthritis (dated by TCRdb to between 2015 and 2016). Library prep was done by the immunoSEQ multiplex PCR assay. TCRdb's version of the immuneACCESS table is confined to in-frame rearrangements and falls short of the full clone set. An unresolved V gene accounts for under half of the shortfall where checked; the remainder is of unknown origin. The table kept for this sample lists about 10,000 clones. The ten most abundant clones make up approximately 1% of the sample. Sequencing used Treg cells from blood. Read against the paper, the sample's cell subset or site label means: remaining (HLA-DR-negative) circulating blood Treg cells. The receptors shown here come from a donor aged 2-29 years with juvenile idiopathic arthritis.

The V gene is TRBV10-2, the J gene TRBJ1-4. There are 15 residues in the CDR3. No DNA is given. Germline V CDR1 and CDR2: WSHSY, SAAADI. CDR3 sequence reads: CASRRGISTGEKLFF.

The chain uses TRBV21-1 and TRBJ1-5; TCRdb indicates TRBD1, and absent DNA this call remains unverified. TRBV21-1 is recorded as a pseudogene. The CDR3 covers 15 residues. Only the protein sequence is given. CDR3 in amino acids: CASRIQQGDRQPQHF.

The V gene is TRBV6-6, the J gene TRBJ2-7; TCRdb proposes TRBD1, but this gene call is untestable without DNA. The CDR3 has 16 residues. Only the protein is on record. CDR1 is MNHNY and CDR2 is SVGAGI in the germline V gene (reference sequence). The CDR3: CASSPARGASSYEQYF.

The gene calls are TRBV19 and TRBJ2-3. Germline values: CDR1 LNHDA, CDR2 SQIVND (reference sequence). The CDR3 extends over 11 amino acids. The entry carries no DNA sequence. The CDR3 loop reads CASSTTDTQYF.

The rearrangement joins TRBV5-4 to TRBJ1-1. Germline CDR1 and CDR2: SGHNT and YYREEE (reference sequence). This CDR3 contains 14 residues. The DNA sequence is not available. CDR3 loop: CASSLGVFRTEAFF.

The chain uses TRBV6-6 and TRBJ1-1. Germline loops: CDR1 MNHNY, CDR2 SVGAGI (reference sequence). The CDR3 contains 14 residues. No DNA accompanies this entry. CDR3: CASSPSRSNTEAFF.

Here the CDR3 reads CASRNYNEQFF. The chain carries TRBV19 and TRBJ2-1. Germline V gene sequence: CDR1 LNHDA, CDR2 SQIVND (reference sequence). This CDR3 region has 11 residues. DNA is not on record.

The rearrangement links TRBV6-6 to TRBJ1-4. This CDR3 comprises 12 residues. A DNA sequence was not provided. Looked up from germline, CDR1 is MNHNY and CDR2 is SVGAGI (reference sequence). CDR3 protein: CASSSGGEKLFF.

This chain links TRBV6-5 with TRBJ1-1. The CDR3 has 15 residues. There is no recorded DNA. Germline V gene data show CDR1 as MNHEY and CDR2 as SVGAGI. This chain's CDR3 is CASSNFFLGNTEAFF.

The chain joins TRBV4-1 to TRBJ2-3; TCRdb outputs TRBD2, but without DNA this stays unchecked. The CDR3 is made up of 17 amino acids. DNA is not recorded here. Germline loops: CDR1 MGHRA, CDR2 YSYEKL. The CDR3 sequence is CASSPTGPAGTTDTQYF.